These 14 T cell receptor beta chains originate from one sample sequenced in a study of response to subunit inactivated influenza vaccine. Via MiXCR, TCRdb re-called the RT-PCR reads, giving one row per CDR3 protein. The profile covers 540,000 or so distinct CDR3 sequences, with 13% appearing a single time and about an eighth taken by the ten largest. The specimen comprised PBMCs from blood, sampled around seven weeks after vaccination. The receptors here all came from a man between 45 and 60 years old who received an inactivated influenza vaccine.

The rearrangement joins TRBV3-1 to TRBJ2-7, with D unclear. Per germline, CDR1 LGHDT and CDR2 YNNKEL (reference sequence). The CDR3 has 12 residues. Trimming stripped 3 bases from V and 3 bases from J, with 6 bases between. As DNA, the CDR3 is TGTGCCAGCAGCCATCAAAGCTACGAGCAGTACTTC. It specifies CASSHQSYEQYF.

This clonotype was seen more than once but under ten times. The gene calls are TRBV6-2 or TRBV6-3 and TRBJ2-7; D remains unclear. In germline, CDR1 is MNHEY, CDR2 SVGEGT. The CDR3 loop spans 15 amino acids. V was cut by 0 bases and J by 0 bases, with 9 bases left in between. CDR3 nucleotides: TGTGCCAGCAGTTACTCGATTGCTAACTCCTACGAGCAGTACTTC. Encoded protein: CASSYSIANSYEQYF.

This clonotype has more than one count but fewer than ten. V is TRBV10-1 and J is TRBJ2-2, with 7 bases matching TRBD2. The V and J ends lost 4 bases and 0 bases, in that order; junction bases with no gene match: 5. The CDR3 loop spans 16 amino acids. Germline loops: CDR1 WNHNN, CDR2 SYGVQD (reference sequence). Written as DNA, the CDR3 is TGCGCCAGCAGTGGGGGAGCGGGACCGAACACCGGGGAGCTGTTTTTT. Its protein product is CASSGGAGPNTGELFF.

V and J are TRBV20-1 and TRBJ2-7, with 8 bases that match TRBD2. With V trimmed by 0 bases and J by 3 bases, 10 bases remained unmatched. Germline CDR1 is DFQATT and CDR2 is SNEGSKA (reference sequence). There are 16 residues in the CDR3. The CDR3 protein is CSARDLASGSLYEQYF. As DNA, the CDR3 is TGCAGTGCTAGAGATTTGGCTAGCGGGTCCCTCTACGAGCAGTACTTC.

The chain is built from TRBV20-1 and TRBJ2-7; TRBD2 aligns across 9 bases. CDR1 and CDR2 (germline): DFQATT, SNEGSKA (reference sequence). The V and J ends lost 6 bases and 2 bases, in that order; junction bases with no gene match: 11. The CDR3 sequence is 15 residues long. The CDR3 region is CSATPGLAGTYEQYF. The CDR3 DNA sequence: TGCAGTGCCACACCCGGGCTAGCGGGGACCTACGAGCAGTACTTC.

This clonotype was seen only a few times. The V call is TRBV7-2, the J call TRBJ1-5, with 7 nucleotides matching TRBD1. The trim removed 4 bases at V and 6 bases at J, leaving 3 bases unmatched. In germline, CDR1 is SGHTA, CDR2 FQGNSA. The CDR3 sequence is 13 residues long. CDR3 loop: CASSSDRRQPQHF. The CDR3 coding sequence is TGTGCCAGCAGCTCGGACAGGCGTCAGCCCCAGCATTTT.

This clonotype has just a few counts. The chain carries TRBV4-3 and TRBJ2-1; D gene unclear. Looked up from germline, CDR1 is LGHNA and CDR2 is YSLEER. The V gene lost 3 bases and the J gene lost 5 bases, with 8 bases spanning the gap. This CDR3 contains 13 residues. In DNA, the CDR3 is TGCGCCAGCAGCCAGATGGGTCACAATGAGCAGTTCTTC. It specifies CASSQMGHNEQFF.

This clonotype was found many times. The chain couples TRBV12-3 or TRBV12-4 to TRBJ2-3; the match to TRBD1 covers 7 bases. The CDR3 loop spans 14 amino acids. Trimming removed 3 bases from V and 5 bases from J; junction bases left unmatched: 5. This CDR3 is CASSLRGPVDTQYF. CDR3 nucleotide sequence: TGTGCCAGCAGTTTGAGGGGGCCAGTAGATACGCAGTATTTT.

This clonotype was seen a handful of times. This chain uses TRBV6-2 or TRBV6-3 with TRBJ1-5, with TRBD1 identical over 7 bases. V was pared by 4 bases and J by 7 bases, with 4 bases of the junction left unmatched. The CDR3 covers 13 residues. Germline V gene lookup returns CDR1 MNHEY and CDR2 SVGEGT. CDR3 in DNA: TGTGCCAGCAGTTGGATGACAGGGCAGCCCCAGCATTTT. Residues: CASSWMTGQPQHF.

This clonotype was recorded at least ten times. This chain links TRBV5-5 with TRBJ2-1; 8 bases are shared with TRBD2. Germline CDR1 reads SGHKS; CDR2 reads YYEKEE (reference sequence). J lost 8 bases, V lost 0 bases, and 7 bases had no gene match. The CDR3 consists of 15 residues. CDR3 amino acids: CASSLASGSTYEQFF. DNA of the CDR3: TGTGCCAGCAGCTTGGCAAGCGGGAGTACTTATGAGCAGTTCTTC.

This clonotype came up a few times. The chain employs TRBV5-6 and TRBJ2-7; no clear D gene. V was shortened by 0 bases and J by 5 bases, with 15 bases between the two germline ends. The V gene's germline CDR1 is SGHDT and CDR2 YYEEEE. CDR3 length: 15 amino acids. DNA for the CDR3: TGTGCCAGCAGCTTGGTCGGCAGGTTGAAGAACGAGCAGTACTTC. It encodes CASSLVGRLKNEQYF.

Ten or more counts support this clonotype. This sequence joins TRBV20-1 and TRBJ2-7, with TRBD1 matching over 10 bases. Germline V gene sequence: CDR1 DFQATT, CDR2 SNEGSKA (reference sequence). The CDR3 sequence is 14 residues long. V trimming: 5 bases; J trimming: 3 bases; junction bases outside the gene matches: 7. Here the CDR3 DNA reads TGCAGTGCTCAACTCCGGGACAGGGGCTACGAGCAGTACTTC. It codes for CSAQLRDRGYEQYF.

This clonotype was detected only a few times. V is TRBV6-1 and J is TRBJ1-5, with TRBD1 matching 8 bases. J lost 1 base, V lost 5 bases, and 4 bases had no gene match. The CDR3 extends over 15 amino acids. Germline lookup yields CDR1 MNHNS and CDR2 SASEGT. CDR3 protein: CASSPRTGSNQPQHF. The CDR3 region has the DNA TGTGCCAGCAGTCCGCGGACAGGGAGCAATCAGCCCCAGCATTTT.

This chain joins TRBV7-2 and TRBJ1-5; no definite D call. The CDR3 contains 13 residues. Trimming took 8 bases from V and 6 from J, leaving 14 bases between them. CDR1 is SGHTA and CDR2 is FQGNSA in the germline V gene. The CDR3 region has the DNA TGTGCCAGCGCTCCGCAATCGGGTCAGCCCCAGCATTTT. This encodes CASAPQSGQPQHF.